The subject of this entry is one T cell receptor (beta chain). Libraries were prepared by immunoSEQ multiplex PCR; TCRdb keeps only in-frame clonotypes and omits some of them. In the table there are around 62,000 clones, 80% to 90% of which are singletons. The data originate from a study of T cell changes during pregnancy in multiple sclerosis. V was pared by 4 bases and J by 4 bases, with 19 bases between. Germline loops: CDR1 GTSNPN, CDR2 SVGIG (reference sequence). CDR3 size: 15 residues. The specimen comprised peripheral blood, sampled in the first trimester of pregnancy. The origin of this receptor is a female donor with multiple sclerosis, enrolled in a pregnancy study. The chain combines TRBV30 with TRBJ1-2, with a possible D match to TRBD1 (5 bases). CDR3 sequence reads: CAWNLWRRGFYGYTF. The CDR3 coding sequence is TGTGCCTGGAATCTCTGGAGAAGGGGATTCTATGGCTACACCTTC. The full variable domain, rest sourced from reference TRBV30 and TRBJ1-2, is SQTIHQWPATLVQPVGSPLSLECTVEGTSNPNLYWYRQAAGRGLQLLFYSVGIGQISSEVPQNLSASRPQDRQFILSSKKLLLSDSGFYLCAWNLWRRGFYGYTFGSGTRLTVV.